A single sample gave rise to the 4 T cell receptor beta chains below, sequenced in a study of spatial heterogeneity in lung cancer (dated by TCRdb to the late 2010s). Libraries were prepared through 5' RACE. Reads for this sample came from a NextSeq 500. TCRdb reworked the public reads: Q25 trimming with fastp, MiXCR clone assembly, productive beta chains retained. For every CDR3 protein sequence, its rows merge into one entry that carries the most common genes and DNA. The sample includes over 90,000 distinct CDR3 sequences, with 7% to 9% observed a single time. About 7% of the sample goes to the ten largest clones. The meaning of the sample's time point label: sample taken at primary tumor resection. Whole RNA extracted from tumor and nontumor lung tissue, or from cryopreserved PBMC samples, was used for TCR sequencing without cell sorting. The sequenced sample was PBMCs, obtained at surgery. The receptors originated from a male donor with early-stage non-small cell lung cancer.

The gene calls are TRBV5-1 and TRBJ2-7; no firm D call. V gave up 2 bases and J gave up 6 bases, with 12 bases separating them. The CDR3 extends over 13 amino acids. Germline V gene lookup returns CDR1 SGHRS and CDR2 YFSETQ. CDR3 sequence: CASSFASQSEQYF. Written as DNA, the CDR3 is TGCGCCAGCAGCTTCGCGTCCCAAAGCGAGCAGTACTTC.

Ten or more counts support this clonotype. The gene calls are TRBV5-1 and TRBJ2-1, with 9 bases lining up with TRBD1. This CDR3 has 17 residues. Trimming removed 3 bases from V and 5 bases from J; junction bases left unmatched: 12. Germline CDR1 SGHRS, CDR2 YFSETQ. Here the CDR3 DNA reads TGCGCCAGCAGCTCCGCCGCCGGGACAGGGTATAACAATGAGCAGTTCTTC. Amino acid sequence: CASSSAAGTGYNNEQFF. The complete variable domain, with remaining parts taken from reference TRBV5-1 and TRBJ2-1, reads KAGVTQTPRYLIKTRGQQVTLSCSPISGHRSVSWYQQTPGQGLQFLFEYFSETQRNKGNFPGRFSGRQFSNSRSEMNVSTLELGDSALYLCASSSAAGTGYNNEQFFGPGTRLTVL.

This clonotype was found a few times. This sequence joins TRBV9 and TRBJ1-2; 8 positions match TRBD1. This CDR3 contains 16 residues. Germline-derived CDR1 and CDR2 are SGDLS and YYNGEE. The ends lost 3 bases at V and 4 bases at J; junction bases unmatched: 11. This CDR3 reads CASSAGQGRSSYGYTF. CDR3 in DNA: TGTGCCAGCAGCGCAGGACAGGGTAGGAGTTCCTATGGCTACACCTTC.

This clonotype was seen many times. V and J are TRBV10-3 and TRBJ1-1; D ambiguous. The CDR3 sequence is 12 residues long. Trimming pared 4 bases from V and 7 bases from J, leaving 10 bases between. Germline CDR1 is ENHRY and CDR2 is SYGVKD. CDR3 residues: CAISASDGEAFF. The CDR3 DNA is TGTGCCATCAGTGCTTCGGACGGTGAAGCTTTCTTT.